Below, 13 T cell receptor beta chains from the same sample are listed, as sequenced in a study of identifying expanded T cells in peripheral blood. This table comes from immunoSEQ multiplex PCR, and its TCRdb copy is limited to in-frame clones, with some not included. The sample carries fewer than 60,000 clones, approximately 80% recorded once. The sequenced sample was blood. The receptors originated from a person aged 18 to 75 in good health.

The rearrangement joins TRBV19 to TRBJ2-3; 11 nucleotides align to TRBD2. The CDR3 is made up of 15 amino acids. V was clipped by 7 bases and J by 4 bases; unmatched bases: 7. Germline V gene sequence: CDR1 LNHDA, CDR2 SQIVND (reference sequence). DNA for the CDR3: TGTGCCAGTAATGGCCTAGCGGGAGGCGCAGATACGCAGTATTTT. Translated: CASNGLAGGADTQYF.

This chain links TRBV18 with TRBJ2-3; D may be TRBD2 (5 bases). This CDR3 has 16 amino acids. Per the germline V gene, CDR1 is KGHSH and CDR2 is LQKENI. Trimming stripped 4 bases from V and 2 bases from J, with 16 bases between. In DNA form, the CDR3 reads TGTGCCAGCTCACAGAGGACTTCCTCCATCACAGATACGCAGTATTTT. Its translation: CASSQRTSSITDTQYF.

This chain uses TRBV6-6 with TRBJ2-5; possibly TRBD1 or TRBD2 for D (5 bases each). Germline values: CDR1 MNHNY, CDR2 SVGAGI (reference sequence). This CDR3 is built from 16 residues. Trimming cost V 7 bases and J 3 bases, with 21 bases left between them. The CDR3 here is CASIHGRLGREETQYF. The CDR3 DNA follows: TGTGCCAGCATCCATGGTCGTTTGGGGCGGGAAGAGACCCAGTACTTC.

The J gene is TRBJ2-7, the V gene TRBV6-1; the D is unclear. This CDR3 is 11 amino acids long. V lost 4 bases to trimming and J lost 2 bases, with 3 bases between them. Germline V gene data show CDR1 as MNHNS and CDR2 as SASEGT. The CDR3 DNA follows: TGTGCCAGCAGTGTGACCTACGAGCAGTACGTC. Amino acids: CASSVTYEQYV.

The chain joins TRBV2 to TRBJ2-6, with a possible D match to TRBD1 (6 bases). Germline V lookup: CDR1 SNHLY, CDR2 FYNNEI. Between the trimmed V and J ends, which lost 10 bases and 0 bases, there was a span of 22 bases. The CDR3 is 18 residues long. The CDR3: CATLGGASPISGANVLTF. The CDR3 DNA reads TGTGCCACGTTAGGGGGAGCTAGCCCGATCTCTGGGGCCAACGTCCTGACTTTC. The variable domain in full, with the rest retrieved from reference TRBV2 and TRBJ2-6, is EPEVTQTPSHQVTQMGQEVILRCVPISNHLYFYWYRQILGQKVEFLVSFYNNEISEKSEIFDDQFSVERPDGSNFTLKIRSTKLEDSAMYFCATLGGASPISGANVLTFGAGSRLTVL.

The CDR3 bases are TGTGCCAGCAGCTTAGGTACTAGCGGTCACAATGAGCAGTTCTTC. This translates into CASSLGTSGHNEQFF. This sequence joins TRBV7-9 and TRBJ2-1; TRBD2 agrees at 8 bases. Germline CDR1 reads SEHNR; CDR2 reads FQNEAQ (reference sequence). The CDR3 runs 15 residues. V shed 1 base and J 5 bases; nucleotides not matched to a gene: 4. Using reference TRBV7-9 and TRBJ2-1 for the parts outside the CDR3, the full variable domain is DTGVSQNPRHKITKRGQNVTFRCDPISEHNRLYWYRQTLGQGPEFLTYFQNEAQLEKSRLLSDRFSAERPKGSFSTLEIQRTEQGDSAMYLCASSLGTSGHNEQFFGPGTRLTVL.

The chain joins TRBV4-2 to TRBJ2-7; D might be TRBD2 (6 bases). The CDR3 loop spans 15 amino acids. Between the trimmed V and J ends, which lost 0 bases and 1 base, there was a span of 10 bases. Germline CDR1 and CDR2: LGHNA and YNFKEQ. The CDR3 protein is CASSQDRRGSYEQYF. The CDR3 DNA reads TGTGCCAGCAGCCAAGACAGGCGGGGATCCTACGAGCAGTACTTC.

V usage is TRBV6-5 and J usage is TRBJ1-3; TRBD1 is a possible D gene (6 bases). The CDR3 length is 15 residues. The germline V and J ends were trimmed by 7 bases and 0 bases, with 13 bases remaining between them. CDR1 and CDR2 (germline): MNHEY, SVGAGI. The CDR3 reads CASKEGVLSGNTIYF. The CDR3 nucleotides read TGTGCCAGCAAAGAGGGGGTCCTCTCTGGAAACACCATATATTTT.

The chain joins TRBV7-2 to TRBJ1-5; D unclear. This CDR3 is built from 14 residues. The germline gives CDR1 SGHTA, CDR2 FQGNSA. With 4 bases removed from V and 3 bases from J, the gap between germline ends came to 10 bases. Written as DNA, the CDR3 is TGTGCCAGCAGCTCAGGAGGTAACAATCAGCCCCAGCATTTT. This codes for CASSSGGNNQPQHF.

This chain joins TRBV5-4 and TRBJ1-1; maybe TRBD1 (5 bases). The CDR3 is 13 residues long. The V and J ends lost 4 bases and 1 base respectively, with 8 bases between them. Germline-derived CDR1 and CDR2 are SGHNT and YYREEE (reference sequence). CDR3 sequence reads: CASSIGQNTEAFF. The CDR3 DNA reads as TGTGCCAGCAGCATCGGACAGAACACTGAAGCTTTCTTT.

The chain is built from TRBV10-2 and TRBJ2-7; a possible D gene is TRBD2 (6 bases). Germline V gene lookup returns CDR1 WSHSY and CDR2 SAAADI. Between the trimmed V and J ends, which lost 4 bases and 0 bases, there was a span of 7 bases. The CDR3 has 13 amino acids. The CDR3 spells CASSAGGSYEQYV. The CDR3 nucleotides are TGCGCCAGCAGTGCCGGGGGCTCCTACGAGCAGTACGTC.

The rearrangement uses TRBV20-1 and TRBJ2-7; no clear D gene. V was trimmed by 7 bases and J by 3 bases, leaving 4 bases between them. This CDR3 comprises 9 residues. Looked up from germline, CDR1 is DFQATT and CDR2 is SNEGSKA (reference sequence). CDR3 residues: CSGCYEQYF. The CDR3 nucleotides are TGCAGTGGATGCTACGAGCAGTACTTC.

A few counts support this clone. The J gene is TRBJ1-5, the V gene TRBV4-1, with 9 bases lining up with TRBD1. Looked up from germline, CDR1 is MGHRA and CDR2 is YSYEKL. Germline trimming cut 4 bases from V and 4 bases from J; bases unmatched to any gene: 5. There are 15 residues in the CDR3. In nucleotides, the CDR3 is TGCGCCAGCAGCCTACGGACAGGGGATAATCAGCCCCAGCATTTT. Encoded protein: CASSLRTGDNQPQHF.